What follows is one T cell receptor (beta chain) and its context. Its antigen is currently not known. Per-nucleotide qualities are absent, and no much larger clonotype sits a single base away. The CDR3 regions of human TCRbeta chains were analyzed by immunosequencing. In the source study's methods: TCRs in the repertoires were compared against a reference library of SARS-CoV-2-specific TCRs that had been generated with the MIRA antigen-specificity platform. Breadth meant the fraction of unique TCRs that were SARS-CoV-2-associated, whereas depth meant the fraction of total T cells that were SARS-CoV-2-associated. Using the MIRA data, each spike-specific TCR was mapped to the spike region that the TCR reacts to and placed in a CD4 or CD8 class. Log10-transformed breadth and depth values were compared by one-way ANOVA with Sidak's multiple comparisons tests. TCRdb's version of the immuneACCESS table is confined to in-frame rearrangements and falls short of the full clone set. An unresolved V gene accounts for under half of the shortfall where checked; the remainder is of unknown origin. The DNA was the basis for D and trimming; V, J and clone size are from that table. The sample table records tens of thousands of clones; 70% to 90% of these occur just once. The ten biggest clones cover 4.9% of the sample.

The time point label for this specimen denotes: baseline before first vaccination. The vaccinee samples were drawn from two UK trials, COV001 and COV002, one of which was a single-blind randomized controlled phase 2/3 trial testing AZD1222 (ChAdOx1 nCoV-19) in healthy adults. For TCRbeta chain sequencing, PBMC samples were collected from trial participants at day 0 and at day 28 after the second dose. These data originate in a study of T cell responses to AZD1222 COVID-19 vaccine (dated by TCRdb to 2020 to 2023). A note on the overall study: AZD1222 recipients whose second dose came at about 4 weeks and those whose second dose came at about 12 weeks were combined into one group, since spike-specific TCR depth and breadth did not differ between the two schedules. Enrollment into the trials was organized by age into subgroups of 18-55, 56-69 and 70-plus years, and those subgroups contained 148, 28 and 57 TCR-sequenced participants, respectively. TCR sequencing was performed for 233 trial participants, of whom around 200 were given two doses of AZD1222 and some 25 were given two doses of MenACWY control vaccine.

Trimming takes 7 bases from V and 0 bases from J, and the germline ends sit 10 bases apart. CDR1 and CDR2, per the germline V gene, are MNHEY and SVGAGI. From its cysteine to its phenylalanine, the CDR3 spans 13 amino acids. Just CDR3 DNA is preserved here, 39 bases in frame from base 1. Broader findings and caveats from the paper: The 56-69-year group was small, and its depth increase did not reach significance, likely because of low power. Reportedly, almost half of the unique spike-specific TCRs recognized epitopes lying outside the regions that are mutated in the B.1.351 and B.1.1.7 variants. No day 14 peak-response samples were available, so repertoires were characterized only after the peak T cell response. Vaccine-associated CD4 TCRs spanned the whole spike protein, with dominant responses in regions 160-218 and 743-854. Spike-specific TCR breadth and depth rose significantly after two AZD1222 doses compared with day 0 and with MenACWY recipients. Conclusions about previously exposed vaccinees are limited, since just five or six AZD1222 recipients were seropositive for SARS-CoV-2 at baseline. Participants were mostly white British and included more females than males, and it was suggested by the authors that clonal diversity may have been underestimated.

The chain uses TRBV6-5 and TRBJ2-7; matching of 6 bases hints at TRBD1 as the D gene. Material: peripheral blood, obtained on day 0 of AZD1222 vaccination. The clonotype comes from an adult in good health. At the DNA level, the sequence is TGTGCCAGCACGGACAGTAACTCCTACGAGCAGTACTTC. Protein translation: CASTDSNSYEQYF.